This note documents a single TCR beta chain sequence. Some clones are missing from TCRdb's copy, which holds only in-frame ones; the method was immunoSEQ multiplex PCR. The sample contains about 14,000 clones, over 70% of which appear only once. This specimen comes from a study of blood T cell repertoires in COVID-19. Across the whole study: Spain, Italy and the United States supplied samples that represented acute and convalescent COVID-19. PBMCs, B-cell-depleted T cells, or T cells were the source of the cDNA or gDNA that made up the material.

The sequencing sample was made of peripheral blood. The TCR sequence derives from a human donor in a cohort sampled during active COVID-19.

The CDR3 spells CASSGTGATQPQHF. Written as DNA, the CDR3 is TGTGCCAGCAGCGGCACAGGGGCGACTCAGCCCCAGCATTTT. The chain employs TRBV9 and TRBJ1-5, with 7 bases fitting TRBD1. Germline CDR1 reads SGDLS; CDR2 reads YYNGEE. The CDR3 loop spans 14 amino acids. The J segment lost 6 bases and the V segment lost 3 bases, leaving 6 bases of the junction unmatched. Looking up the rest from reference TRBV9 and TRBJ1-5 gives the full variable domain: DSGVTQTPKHLITATGQRVTLRCSPRSGDLSVYWYQQSLDQGLQFLIQYYNGEERAKGNILERFSAQQFPDLHSELNLSSLELGDSALYFCASSGTGATQPQHFGDGTRLSIL.